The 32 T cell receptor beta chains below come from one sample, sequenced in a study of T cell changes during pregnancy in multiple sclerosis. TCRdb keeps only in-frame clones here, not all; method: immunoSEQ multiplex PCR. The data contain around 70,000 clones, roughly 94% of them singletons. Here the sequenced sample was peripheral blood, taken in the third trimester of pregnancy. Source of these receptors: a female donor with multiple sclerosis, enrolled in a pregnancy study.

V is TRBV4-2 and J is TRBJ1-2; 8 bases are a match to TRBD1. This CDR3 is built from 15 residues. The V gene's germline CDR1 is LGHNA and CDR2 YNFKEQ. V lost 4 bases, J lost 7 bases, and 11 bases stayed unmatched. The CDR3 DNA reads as TGTGCCAGCAGCCTCTACACAGGACAGGGAGGTGGCTACACCTTC. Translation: CASSLYTGQGGGYTF.

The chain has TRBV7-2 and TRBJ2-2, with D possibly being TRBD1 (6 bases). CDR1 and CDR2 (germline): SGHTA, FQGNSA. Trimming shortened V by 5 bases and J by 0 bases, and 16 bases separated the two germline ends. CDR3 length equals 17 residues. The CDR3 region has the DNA TGTGCCAGCAGCCTAAGGTGGGGGCTCACGAACACCGGGGAGCTGTTTTTT. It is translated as CASSLRWGLTNTGELFF.

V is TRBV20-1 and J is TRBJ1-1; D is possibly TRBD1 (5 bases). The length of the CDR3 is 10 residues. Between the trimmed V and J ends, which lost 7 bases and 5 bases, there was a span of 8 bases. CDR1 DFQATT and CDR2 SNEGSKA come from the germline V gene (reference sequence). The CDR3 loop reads CSGGGTEAFF. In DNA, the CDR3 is TGCAGTGGGGGGGGGACTGAAGCTTTCTTT.

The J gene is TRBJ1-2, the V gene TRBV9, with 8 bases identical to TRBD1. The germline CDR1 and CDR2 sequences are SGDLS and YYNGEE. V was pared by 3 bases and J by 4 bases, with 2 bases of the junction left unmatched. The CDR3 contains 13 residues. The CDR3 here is CASSAQGAYGYTF. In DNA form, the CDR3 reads TGTGCCAGCAGCGCCCAGGGGGCCTATGGCTACACCTTC.

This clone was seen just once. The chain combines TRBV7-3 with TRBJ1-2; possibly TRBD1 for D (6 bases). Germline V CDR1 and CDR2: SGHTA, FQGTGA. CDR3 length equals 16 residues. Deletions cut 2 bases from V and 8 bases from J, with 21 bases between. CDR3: CASSLGVGSGTRGYTF. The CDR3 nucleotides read TGTGCCAGCAGCTTAGGGGTTGGGAGCGGGACAAGGGGCTACACCTTC.

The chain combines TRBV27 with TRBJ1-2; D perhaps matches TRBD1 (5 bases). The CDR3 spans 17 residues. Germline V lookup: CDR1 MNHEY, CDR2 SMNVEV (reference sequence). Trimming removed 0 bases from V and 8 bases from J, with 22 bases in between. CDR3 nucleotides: TGTGCCAGCAGTTTATCGGGGATCGAGGTCAGGGTCCGGGGCTACACCTTC. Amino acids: CASSLSGIEVRVRGYTF.

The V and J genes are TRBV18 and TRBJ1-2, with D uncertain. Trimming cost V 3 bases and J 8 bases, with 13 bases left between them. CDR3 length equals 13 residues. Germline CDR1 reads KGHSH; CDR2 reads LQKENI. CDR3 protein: CASSPLGDGGYTF. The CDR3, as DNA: TGTGCCAGCTCACCTCTAGGTGACGGGGGCTACACCTTC.

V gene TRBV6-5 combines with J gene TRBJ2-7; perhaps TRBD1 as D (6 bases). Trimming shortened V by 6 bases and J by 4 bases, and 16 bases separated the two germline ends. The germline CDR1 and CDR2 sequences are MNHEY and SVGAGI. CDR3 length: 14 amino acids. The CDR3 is CASRLSGTLYEQYF. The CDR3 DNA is TGTGCCAGCAGACTCTCCGGGACATTATACGAGCAGTACTTC.

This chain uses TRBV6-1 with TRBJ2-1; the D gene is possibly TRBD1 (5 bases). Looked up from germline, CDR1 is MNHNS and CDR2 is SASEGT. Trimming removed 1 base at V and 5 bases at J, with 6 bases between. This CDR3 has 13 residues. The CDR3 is CASSEGTNNEQFF. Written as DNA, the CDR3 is TGTGCCAGCAGTGAAGGGACAAACAATGAGCAGTTCTTC.

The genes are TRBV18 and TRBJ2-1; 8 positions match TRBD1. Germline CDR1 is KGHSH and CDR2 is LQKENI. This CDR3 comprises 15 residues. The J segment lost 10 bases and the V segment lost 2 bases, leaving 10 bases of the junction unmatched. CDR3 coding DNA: TGTGCCAGCTCACCAAGAGGAGACAGGGGAGACGAGCAGTTCTTC. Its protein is CASSPRGDRGDEQFF.

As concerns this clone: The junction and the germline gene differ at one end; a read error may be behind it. CDR3 DNA sequence: TGTGCCATCAGTGAGTCGCGCGGCAGGGGAGGGTCCTACGAGCAGTACTTT. Its translation: CAISESRGRGGSYEQYF. V usage is TRBV10-3 and J usage is TRBJ2-7; maybe TRBD2 (7 bases). The CDR3 covers 17 residues. Looked up from germline, CDR1 is ENHRY and CDR2 is SYGVKD.

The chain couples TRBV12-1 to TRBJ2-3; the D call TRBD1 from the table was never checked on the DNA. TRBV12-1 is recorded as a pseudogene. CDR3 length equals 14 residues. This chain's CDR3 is CASSFPGTRNTQYF. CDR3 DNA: TGTGCCAGCAGCTTTCCCGGGACACGTAATACGCAGTATTTT.

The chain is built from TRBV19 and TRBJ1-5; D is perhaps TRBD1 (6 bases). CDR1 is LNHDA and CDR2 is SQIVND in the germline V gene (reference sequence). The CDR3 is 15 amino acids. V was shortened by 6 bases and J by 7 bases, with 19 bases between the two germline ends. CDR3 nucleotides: TGTGCCAGTAGATGGGCAGGGGACGTAGGGCAGCCCCAGCATTTT. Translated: CASRWAGDVGQPQHF.

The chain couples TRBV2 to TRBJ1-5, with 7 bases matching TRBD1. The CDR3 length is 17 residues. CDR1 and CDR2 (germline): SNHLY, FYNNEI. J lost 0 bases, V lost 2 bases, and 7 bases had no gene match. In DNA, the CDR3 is TGTGCCAGCAGTGAACGAGTTGGGACAGTTAGCAATCAGCCCCAGCATTTT. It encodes CASSERVGTVSNQPQHF.

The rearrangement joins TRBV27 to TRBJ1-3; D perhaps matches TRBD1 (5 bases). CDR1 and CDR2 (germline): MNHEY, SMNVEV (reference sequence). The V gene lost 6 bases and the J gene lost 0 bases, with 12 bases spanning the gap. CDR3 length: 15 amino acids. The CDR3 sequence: CASRFLDTSGNTIYF. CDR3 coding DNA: TGTGCCAGCAGGTTCTTGGACACCTCTGGAAACACCATATATTTT.

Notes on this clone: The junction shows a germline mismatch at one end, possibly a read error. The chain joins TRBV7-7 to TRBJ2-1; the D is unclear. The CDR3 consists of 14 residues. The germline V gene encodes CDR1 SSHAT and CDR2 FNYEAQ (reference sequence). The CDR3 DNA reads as TGTGCTAGCAGCTTGGCCCTCTCTAGTGTTGAGCAGTTCTTC. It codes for CASSLALSSVEQFF.

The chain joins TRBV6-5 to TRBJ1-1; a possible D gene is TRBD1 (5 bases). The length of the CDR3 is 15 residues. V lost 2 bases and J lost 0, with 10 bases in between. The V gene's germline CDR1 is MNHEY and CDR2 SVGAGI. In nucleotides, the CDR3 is TGTGCCAGCAGTTACGCCGGACAAATGAACACTGAAGCTTTCTTT. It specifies CASSYAGQMNTEAFF.

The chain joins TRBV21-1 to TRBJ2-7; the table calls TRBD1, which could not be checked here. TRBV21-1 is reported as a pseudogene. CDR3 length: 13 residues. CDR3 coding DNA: TGTGCCAGCAGCACCGCGACAGGGGGCGAGCAGTACTTC. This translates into CASSTATGGEQYF.

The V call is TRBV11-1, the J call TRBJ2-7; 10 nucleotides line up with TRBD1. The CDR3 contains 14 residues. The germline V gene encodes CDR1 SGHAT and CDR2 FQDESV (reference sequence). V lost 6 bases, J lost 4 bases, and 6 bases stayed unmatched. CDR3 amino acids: CASRQDRGSYEQYF. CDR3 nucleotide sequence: TGTGCCAGCAGGCAGGACAGGGGGTCATACGAGCAGTACTTC.

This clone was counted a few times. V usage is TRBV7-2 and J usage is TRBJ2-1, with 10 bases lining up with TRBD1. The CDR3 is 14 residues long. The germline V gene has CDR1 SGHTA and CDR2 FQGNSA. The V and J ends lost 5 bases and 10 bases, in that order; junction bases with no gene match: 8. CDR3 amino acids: CASSPGQGEGEQFF. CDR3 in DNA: TGTGCCAGCAGCCCCGGACAGGGGGAGGGGGAGCAGTTCTTC. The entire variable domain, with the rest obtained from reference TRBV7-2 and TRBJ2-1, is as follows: GAGVSQSPSNKVTEKGKDVELRCDPISGHTALYWYRQSLGQGLEFLIYFQGNSAPDKSGLPSDRFSAERTGGSVSTLTIQRTQQEDSAVYLCASSPGQGEGEQFFGPGTRLTVL.

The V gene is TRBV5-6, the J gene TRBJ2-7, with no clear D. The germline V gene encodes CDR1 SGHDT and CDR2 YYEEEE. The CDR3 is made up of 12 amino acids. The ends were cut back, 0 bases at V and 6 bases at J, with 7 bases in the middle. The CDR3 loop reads CASSLESAEQYF. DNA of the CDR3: TGTGCCAGCAGCTTGGAGAGCGCCGAGCAGTACTTC.

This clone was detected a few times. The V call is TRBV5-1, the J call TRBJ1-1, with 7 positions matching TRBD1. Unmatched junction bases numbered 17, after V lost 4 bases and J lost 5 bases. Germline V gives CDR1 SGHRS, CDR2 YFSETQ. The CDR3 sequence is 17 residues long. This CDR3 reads CASSTQPPGQISTEAFF. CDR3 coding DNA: TGCGCCAGCAGCACTCAACCCCCGGGACAGATATCGACTGAAGCTTTCTTT.

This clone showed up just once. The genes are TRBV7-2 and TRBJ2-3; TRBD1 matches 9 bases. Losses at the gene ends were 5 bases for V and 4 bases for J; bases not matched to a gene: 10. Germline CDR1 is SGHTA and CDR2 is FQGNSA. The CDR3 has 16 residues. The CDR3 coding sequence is TGTGCCAGCAGCCCGCGGGGACAGGGAGCGTCAGATACGCAGTATTTT. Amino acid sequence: CASSPRGQGASDTQYF.

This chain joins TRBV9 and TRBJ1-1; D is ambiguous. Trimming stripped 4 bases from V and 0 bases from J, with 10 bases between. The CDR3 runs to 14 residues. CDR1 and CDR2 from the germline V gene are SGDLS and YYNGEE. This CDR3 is CASSPNRVNTEAFF. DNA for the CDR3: TGTGCCAGCAGCCCAAATCGGGTGAACACTGAAGCTTTCTTT.

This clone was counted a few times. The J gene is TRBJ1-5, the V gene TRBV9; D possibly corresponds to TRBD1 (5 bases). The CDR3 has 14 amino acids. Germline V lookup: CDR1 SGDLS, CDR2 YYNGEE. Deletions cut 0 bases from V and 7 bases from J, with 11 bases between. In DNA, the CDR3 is TGTGCCAGCAGCGTAGGGGGCGGGGAACAGCCCCAGCATTTT. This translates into CASSVGGGEQPQHF.

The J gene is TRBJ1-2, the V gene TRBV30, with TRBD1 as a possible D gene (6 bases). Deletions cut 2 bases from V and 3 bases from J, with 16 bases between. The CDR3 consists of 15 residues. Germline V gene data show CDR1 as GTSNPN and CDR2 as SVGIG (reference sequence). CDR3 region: CAWSRGQPIYYGYTF. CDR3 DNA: TGTGCCTGGAGTAGAGGACAGCCAATTTACTATGGCTACACCTTC.

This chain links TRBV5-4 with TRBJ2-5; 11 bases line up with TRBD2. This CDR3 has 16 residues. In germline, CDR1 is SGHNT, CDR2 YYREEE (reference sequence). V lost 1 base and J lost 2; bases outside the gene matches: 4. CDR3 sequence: CASSLMASGGQETQYF. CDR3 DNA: TGTGCCAGCAGCTTGATGGCTAGCGGGGGGCAAGAGACCCAGTACTTC.

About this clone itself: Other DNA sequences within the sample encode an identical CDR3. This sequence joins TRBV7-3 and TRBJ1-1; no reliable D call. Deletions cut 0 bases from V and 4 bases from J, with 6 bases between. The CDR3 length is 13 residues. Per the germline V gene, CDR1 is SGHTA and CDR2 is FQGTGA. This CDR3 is CASSLTRGTEAFF. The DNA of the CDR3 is TGTGCCAGCAGCTTAACGCGTGGCACTGAAGCTTTCTTT.

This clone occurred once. The CDR3 nucleotides read TGCAGCGTTCCGAAGGGGGGGGACGCGGACGAGCAGTACTTC. Its protein is CSVPKGGDADEQYF. The J gene is TRBJ2-7, the V gene TRBV29-1, with D tentatively TRBD2 (7 bases). This CDR3 is built from 14 residues. V lost 5 bases and J 5 bases, leaving 19 bases between the germline ends. Germline CDR1 reads SQVTM; CDR2 reads ANQGSEA.

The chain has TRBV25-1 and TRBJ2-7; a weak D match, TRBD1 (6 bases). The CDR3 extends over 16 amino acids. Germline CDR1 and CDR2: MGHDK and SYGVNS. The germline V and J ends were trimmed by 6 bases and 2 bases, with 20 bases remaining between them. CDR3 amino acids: CASSRSTGTLAYEQYF. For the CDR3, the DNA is TGTGCCAGCAGCCGGTCCACCGGGACACTAGCCTACGAGCAGTACTTC.

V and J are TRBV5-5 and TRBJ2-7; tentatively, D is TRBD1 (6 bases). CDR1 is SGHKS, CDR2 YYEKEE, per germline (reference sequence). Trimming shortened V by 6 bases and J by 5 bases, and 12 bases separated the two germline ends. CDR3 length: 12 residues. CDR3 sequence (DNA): TGTGCCAGCACCCAGACAGGCCACGAGCAGTACTTC. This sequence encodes CASTQTGHEQYF.

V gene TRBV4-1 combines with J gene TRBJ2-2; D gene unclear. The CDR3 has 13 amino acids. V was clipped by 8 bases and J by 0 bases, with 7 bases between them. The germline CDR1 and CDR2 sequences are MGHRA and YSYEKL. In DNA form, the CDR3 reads TGCGCCAGCGGTCTAGCGAACACCGGGGAGCTGTTTTTT. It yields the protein CASGLANTGELFF.